This T cell receptor beta chain was identified during a study of T cell responses to AZD1222 COVID-19 vaccine. Study observations and caveats: Spike was spanned by vaccine-associated CD4 TCRs, with dominance at 160-218 and 743-854. White British ancestry dominated among donors, who included more females, and clonal diversity was possibly underestimated.

As regards this clone: Its matching antigen is unknown.

The CDR3 runs to 14 residues. The germline CDR1 and CDR2 sequences are MNHEY and SVGEGT. Trimming shortened V by 0 bases and J by 2 bases, and 5 bases separated the two germline ends. Assay used: immunoSEQ multiplex PCR; TCRdb lists only in-frame clones, some missing. The sample lists approximately 130,000 clones; about 85% were seen once. The chain has TRBV6-2 or TRBV6-3 and TRBJ1-5; D remains ambiguous. This sample comprised peripheral blood, obtained 28 days after the second AZD1222 dose. The origin of this receptor is an adult who received the AZD1222 COVID-19 vaccine. The CDR3 reads CASSYSSRNQPQHF. The CDR3 nucleotides are TGTGCCAGCAGTTACTCCTCCCGCAATCAGCCCCAGCATTTT.